The rows below give T cell receptor beta chains drawn from one sample of a study of control samples from healthy donors and cancer patients. TCRdb's copy holds only in-frame clones and misses some; the assay was immunoSEQ multiplex PCR. Of 70,000 to 100,000 clones listed, roughly 89% are singletons. Sequencing used blood. These receptors came from a woman between 55 and 75 years old in good health. Both conserved end residues are part of each CDR3. Fields, in order: J gene, V gene, D gene, clone size, CDR3 protein, CDR3 DNA. D genes are given only for firm matches. Size is stated for part of the rows, as once, few or many counts, or as a class when the clone is expanded.

TRBJ2-1	TRBV21-1	.	.	CASSKGGRRGPDQGSSYNEQFF	TGTGCCAGCAGCAAAGGGGGGAGGCGGGGGCCCGACCAGGGGAGCTCCTACAATGAGCAGTTCTTC
TRBJ1-5	TRBV27	.	few	CASSFQGDQPQHF	TGTGCCAGCAGTTTCCAGGGAGATCAGCCCCAGCATTTT
TRBJ2-2	TRBV3-1/TRBV3-2	.	.	CASSPSPRGGGELFF	TGTGCCAGCAGCCCCTCTCCGAGAGGTGGCGGGGAGCTGTTTTTT
TRBJ2-5	TRBV18	.	.	CASSPGTAQYF	TGTGCCAGCTCACCAGGAACGGCCCAGTACTTC
TRBJ2-1	TRBV10-2	TRBD2	.	CASKPEPGLAGGQFF	TGCGCCAGCAAACCGGAGCCGGGACTAGCGGGGGGACAGTTCTTC
TRBJ1-2	TRBV20-1	.	.	CSARLGYGYTF	TGCAGTGCTAGATTGGGCTATGGCTACACCTTC
TRBJ2-2	TRBV11-2	TRBD2	.	CASSPVAGGTGELFF	TGTGCCAGCAGCCCAGTAGCGGGAGGGACCGGGGAGCTGTTTTTT
TRBJ1-2	TRBV5-1	.	.	CASSLMRTENYGYTF	TGCGCCAGCAGCTTGATGCGGACGGAAAACTATGGCTACACCTTC
TRBJ2-1	TRBV30	TRBD2	.	CAWSGLAGNEQFF	TGTGCCTGGAGTGGGCTAGCGGGAAATGAGCAGTTCTTC
TRBJ2-3	TRBV5-1	.	.	CASKTTPEGASTDTQYF	TGCGCCAGCAAAACCACACCGGAGGGAGCTAGCACAGATACGCAGTATTTT
TRBJ2-3	TRBV10-3	TRBD2	.	CAIRAGTSGRMETDTQYF	TGTGCCATCAGGGCCGGGACTAGCGGGAGAATGGAGACAGATACGCAGTATTTT
TRBJ1-1	TRBV5-8	TRBD1	.	CASSAGTGTHRRTEAFF	TGTGCCAGCAGCGCGGGGACAGGGACCCATCGGAGGACTGAAGCTTTCTTT
TRBJ2-1	TRBV7-7	TRBD1	.	CASSRDSYNEQFF	TGTGCCAGCAGTCGGGACAGCTACAATGAGCAGTTCTTC
TRBJ1-1	TRBV28	TRBD1	.	CASSLAGTGGTEAFF	TGTGCCAGCAGTTTAGCCGGGACAGGGGGAACTGAAGCTTTCTTT
TRBJ1-1	TRBV18	.	.	CASSVDRYTEAFF	TGTGCCAGCTCAGTGGACAGATACACTGAAGCTTTCTTT
TRBJ1-1	TRBV5-6	.	.	CASSHTGFLTEAFF	TGTGCCAGCAGCCATACAGGGTTCCTCACTGAAGCTTTCTTT
TRBJ2-2	TRBV6-6	.	many	CASRNRDTGELFF	TGTGCCAGCAGAAACAGGGATACCGGGGAGCTGTTTTTT
TRBJ2-5	TRBV7-2	.	once	CASSLDGILQETQYF	TGTGCCAGCAGCTTAGATGGCATCCTACAAGAGACCCAGTACTTC
TRBJ2-3	TRBV6-5	.	.	CASSYSLSTGDTQYF	TGTGCCAGCAGTTACTCGCTTTCCACAGGAGATACGCAGTATTTT
TRBJ2-5	TRBV28	.	.	CASSLGGSSQETQYF	TGTGCCAGCAGTTTAGGGGGCAGCAGCCAAGAGACCCAGTACTTC
TRBJ1-2	TRBV19	.	.	CASSVGPGGAYGYTF	TGTGCCAGTAGTGTGGGCCCCGGAGGGGCTTATGGCTACACCTTC
TRBJ2-2	TRBV9	TRBD1	.	CASSAGQGVTGELFF	TGTGCCAGCAGCGCAGGACAGGGGGTTACCGGGGAGCTGTTTTTT
TRBJ1-1	TRBV7-9	.	.	CASSLEGRGRAF	TGTGCCAGCAGCTTAGAGGGCCGGGGCCGGGCCTTT
TRBJ1-5	TRBV5-6	TRBD1	.	CASSLDRVRRNQPQHF	TGTGCCAGCAGCCTTGACAGGGTTCGGCGCAATCAGCCCCAGCATTTT
TRBJ1-4	TRBV4-1	.	.	CASSQEVRGAKLFF	TGCGCCAGCAGCCAAGAGGTTCGAGGGGCAAAACTGTTTTTT
TRBJ2-3	TRBV2	TRBD1	few	CASSETGQGIGTDTQYF	TGTGCCAGCAGTGAGACGGGACAGGGGATCGGCACAGATACGCAGTATTTT
TRBJ1-5	TRBV19	.	.	CASSIVAGEGQPQHF	TGTGCCAGTAGTATTGTAGCGGGCGAGGGACAGCCCCAGCATTTT
TRBJ1-1	TRBV5-1	.	.	CASSLQTMNTEAFF	TGCGCCAGCAGCTTACAAACCATGAACACTGAAGCTTTCTTT
TRBJ2-2	TRBV19	.	.	CARINREEISGPYTGELFF	TGTGCCAGGATAAACAGGGAGGAAATTAGCGGACCATACACCGGGGAGCTGTTTTTT
TRBJ2-1	TRBV7-2	.	.	CASSLRAPTSNEQFF	TGTGCCAGCAGCTTGAGGGCCCCCACTTCTAATGAGCAGTTCTTC
TRBJ1-2	TRBV18	TRBD1	.	CASSPEGASGGYTF	TGTGCCAGCTCACCAGAGGGGGCAAGCGGCGGCTACACCTTC
TRBJ2-2	TRBV18	TRBD1	.	CASSPPGTANTGELFF	TGTGCCAGCTCACCGCCCGGGACAGCGAACACCGGGGAGCTGTTTTTT